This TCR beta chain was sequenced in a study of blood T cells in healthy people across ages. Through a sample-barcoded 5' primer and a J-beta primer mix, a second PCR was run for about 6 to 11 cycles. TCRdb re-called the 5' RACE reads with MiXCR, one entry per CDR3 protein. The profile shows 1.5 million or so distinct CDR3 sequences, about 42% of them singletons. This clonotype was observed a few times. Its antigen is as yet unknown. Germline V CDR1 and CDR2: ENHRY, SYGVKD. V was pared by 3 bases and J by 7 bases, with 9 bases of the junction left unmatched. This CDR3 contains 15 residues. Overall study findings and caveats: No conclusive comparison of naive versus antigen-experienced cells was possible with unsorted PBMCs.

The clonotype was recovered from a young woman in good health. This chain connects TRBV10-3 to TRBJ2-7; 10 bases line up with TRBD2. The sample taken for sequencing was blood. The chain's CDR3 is CAISDPGTSVNEQYF. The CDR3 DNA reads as TGTGCCATCAGTGATCCCGGGACTAGCGTCAATGAGCAGTACTTC.